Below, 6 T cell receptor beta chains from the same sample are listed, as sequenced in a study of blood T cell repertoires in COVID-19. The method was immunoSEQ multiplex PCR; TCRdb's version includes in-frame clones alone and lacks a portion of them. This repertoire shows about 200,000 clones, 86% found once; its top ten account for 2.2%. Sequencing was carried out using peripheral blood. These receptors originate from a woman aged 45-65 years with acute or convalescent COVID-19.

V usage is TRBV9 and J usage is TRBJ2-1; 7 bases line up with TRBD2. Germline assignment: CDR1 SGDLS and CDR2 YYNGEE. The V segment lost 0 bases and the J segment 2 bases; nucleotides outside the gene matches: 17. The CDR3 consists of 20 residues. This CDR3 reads CASSVATRGKGGSAYNEQFF. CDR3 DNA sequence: TGTGCCAGCAGCGTAGCTACGAGGGGTAAGGGCGGGAGTGCCTACAATGAGCAGTTCTTC.

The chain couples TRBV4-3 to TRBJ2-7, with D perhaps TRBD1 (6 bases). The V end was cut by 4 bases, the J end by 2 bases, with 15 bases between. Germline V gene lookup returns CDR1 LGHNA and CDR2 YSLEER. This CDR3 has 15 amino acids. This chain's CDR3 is CASSPSWGPTYEQYF. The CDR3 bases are TGCGCCAGCAGCCCCTCGTGGGGGCCAACCTACGAGCAGTACTTC.

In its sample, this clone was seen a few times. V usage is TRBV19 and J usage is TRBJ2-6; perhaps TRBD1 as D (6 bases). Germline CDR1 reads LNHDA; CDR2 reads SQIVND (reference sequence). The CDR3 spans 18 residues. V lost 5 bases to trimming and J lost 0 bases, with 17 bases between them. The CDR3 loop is CASSPRDKEVSGANVLTF. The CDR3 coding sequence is TGTGCCAGTAGTCCTCGGGACAAGGAAGTCTCTGGGGCCAACGTCCTGACTTTC.

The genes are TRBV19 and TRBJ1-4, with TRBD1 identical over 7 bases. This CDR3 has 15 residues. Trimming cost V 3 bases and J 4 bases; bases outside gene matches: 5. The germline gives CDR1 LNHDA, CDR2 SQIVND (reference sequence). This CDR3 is CASSIMDRLNEKLFF. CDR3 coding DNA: TGTGCCAGTAGTATCATGGACAGGCTTAATGAAAAACTGTTTTTT.

The chain's CDR3 is CATSDGQGFPYNEQFF. CDR3 nucleotide sequence: TGTGCCACCAGTGATGGACAGGGTTTCCCCTACAATGAGCAGTTCTTC. V gene TRBV24-1 combines with J gene TRBJ2-1; 8 bases match TRBD1. The V and J ends lost 3 bases and 2 bases, in that order; junction bases with no gene match: 5. The CDR3 runs 16 residues. Germline-derived CDR1 and CDR2 are KGHDR and SFDVKD.

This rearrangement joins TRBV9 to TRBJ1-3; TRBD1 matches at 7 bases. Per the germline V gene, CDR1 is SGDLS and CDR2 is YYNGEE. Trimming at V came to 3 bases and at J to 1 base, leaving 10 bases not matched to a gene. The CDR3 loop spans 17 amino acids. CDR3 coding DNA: TGTGCCAGCAGCGAAGGGGGACAGCTATCTTCTGGAAACACCATATATTTT. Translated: CASSEGGQLSSGNTIYF.